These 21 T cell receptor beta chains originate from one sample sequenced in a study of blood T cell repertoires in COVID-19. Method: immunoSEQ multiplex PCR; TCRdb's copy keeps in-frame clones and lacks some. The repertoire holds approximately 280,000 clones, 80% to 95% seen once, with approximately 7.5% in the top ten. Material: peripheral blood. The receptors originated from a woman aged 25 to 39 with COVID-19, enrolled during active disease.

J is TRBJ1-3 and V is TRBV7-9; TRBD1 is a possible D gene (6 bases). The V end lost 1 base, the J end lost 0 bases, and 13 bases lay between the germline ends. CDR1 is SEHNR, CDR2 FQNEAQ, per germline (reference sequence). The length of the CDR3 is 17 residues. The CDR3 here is CASSLGGGPSSGNTIYF. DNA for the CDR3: TGTGCCAGCAGCTTAGGAGGGGGTCCGAGCTCTGGAAACACCATATATTTT.

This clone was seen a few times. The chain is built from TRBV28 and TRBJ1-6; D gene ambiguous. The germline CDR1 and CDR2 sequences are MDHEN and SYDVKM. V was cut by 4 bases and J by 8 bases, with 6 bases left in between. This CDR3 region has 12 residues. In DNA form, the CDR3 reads TGTGCCAGCAGTTCCGGGGATTCACCCCTCCACTTT. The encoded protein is CASSSGDSPLHF.

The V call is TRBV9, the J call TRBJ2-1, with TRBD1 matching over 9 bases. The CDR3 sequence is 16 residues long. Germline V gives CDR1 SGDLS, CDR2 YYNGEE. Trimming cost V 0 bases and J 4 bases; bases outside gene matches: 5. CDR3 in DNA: TGTGCCAGCAGCGTAGGGGGGACAGGGAGGTACAATGAGCAGTTCTTC. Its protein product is CASSVGGTGRYNEQFF.

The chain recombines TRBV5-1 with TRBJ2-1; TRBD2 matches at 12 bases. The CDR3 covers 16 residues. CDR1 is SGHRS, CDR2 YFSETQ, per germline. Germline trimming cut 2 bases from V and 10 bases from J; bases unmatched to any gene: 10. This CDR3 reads CASSFSASGRASEQFF. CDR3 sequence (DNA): TGCGCCAGCAGCTTCTCCGCTAGCGGGAGGGCCAGCGAGCAGTTCTTC.

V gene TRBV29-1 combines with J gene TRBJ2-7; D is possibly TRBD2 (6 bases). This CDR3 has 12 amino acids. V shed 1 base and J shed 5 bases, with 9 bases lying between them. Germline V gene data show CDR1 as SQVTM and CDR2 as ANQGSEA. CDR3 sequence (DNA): TGCAGCGTTGAAGGTCTAGCGCACGAGCAGTACTTC. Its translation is CSVEGLAHEQYF.

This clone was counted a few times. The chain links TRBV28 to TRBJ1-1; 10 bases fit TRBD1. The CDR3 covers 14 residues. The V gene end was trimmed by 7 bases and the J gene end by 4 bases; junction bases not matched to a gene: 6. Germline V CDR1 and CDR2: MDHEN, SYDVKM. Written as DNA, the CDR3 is TGTGCCAGCACACGGACAGGGGGATCCACTGAAGCTTTCTTT. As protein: CASTRTGGSTEAFF.

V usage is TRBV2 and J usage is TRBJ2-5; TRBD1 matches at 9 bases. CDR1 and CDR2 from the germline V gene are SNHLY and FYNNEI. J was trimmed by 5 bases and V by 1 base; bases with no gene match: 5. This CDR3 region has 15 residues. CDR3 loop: CASSEGQGGKETQYF. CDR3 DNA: TGTGCCAGCAGTGAAGGACAGGGGGGGAAGGAGACCCAGTACTTC.

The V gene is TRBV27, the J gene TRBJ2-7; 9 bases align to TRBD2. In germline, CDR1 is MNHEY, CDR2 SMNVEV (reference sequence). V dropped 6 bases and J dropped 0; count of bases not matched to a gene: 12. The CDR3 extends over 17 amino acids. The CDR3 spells CASRRLAGSPSSYEQYF. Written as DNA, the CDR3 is TGTGCCAGCAGGAGGCTAGCGGGATCTCCGAGCTCCTACGAGCAGTACTTC.

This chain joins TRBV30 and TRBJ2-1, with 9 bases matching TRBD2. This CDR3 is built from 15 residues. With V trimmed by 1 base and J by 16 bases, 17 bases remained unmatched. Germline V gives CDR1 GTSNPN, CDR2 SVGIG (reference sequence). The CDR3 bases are TGTGCCTGGAGTGCGAGGGGACTTCCCCGGACTAGCGAATTCTTC. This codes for CAWSARGLPRTSEFF.

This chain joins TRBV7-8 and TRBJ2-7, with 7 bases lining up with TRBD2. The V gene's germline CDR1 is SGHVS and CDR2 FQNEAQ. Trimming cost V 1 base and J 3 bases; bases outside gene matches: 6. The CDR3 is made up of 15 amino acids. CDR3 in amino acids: CASSLELGRSYEQYF. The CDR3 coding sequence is TGTGCCAGCAGCTTAGAGCTCGGGAGGAGCTACGAGCAGTACTTC.

The CDR3 DNA is TGTGCCAGCAGCTCTGGACAGGGAGCGACTGAAGCTTTCTTT. Translation: CASSSGQGATEAFF. The V call is TRBV5-4, the J call TRBJ1-1, with 8 bases identical to TRBD1. V lost 3 bases and J lost 5; bases outside the gene matches: 6. CDR1 and CDR2 from the germline V gene are SGHNT and YYREEE (reference sequence). The CDR3 has 14 amino acids.

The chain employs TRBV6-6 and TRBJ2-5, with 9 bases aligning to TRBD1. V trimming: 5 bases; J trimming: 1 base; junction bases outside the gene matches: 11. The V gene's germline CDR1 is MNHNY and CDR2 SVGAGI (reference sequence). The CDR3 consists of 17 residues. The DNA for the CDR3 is TGTGCCAGCAGTCCCGGCGGTGGGACAGGGACCCAAGAGACCCAGTACTTC. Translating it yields CASSPGGGTGTQETQYF.

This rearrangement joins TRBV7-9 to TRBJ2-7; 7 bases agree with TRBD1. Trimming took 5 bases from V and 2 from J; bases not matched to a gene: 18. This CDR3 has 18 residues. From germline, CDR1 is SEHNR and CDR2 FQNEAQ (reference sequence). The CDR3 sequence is CASSPRPRQGLTPYEQYF. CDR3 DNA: TGTGCCAGCAGCCCCCGTCCCCGACAGGGCCTGACCCCCTACGAGCAGTACTTC.

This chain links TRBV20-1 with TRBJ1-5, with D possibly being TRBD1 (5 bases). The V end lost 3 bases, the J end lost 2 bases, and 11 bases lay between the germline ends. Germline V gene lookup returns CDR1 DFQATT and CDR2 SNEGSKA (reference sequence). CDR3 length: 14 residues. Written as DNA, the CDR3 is TGCAGTGCTAGTCCCGGACAAGGCAATCAGCCCCAGCATTTT. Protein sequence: CSASPGQGNQPQHF.

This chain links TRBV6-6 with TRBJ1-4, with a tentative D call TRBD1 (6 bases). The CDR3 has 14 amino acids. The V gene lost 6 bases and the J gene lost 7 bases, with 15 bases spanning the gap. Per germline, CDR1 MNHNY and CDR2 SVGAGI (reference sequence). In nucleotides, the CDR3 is TGTGCCAGCAGGGGGGCGGAGCAAGGTGAAAAACTGTTTTTT. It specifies CASRGAEQGEKLFF.

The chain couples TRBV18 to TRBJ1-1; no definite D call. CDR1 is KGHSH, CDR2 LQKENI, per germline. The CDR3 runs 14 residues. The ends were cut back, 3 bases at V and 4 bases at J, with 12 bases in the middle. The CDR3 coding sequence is TGTGCCAGCTCACCGGGAGTGGAAGTCACTGAAGCTTTCTTT. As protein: CASSPGVEVTEAFF.

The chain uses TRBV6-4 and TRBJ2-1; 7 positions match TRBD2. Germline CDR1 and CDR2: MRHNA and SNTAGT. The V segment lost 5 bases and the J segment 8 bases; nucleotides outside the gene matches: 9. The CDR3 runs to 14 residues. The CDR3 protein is CASSPGGGPDEQFF. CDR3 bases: TGTGCCAGCAGTCCCGGGGGAGGGCCTGATGAGCAGTTCTTC.

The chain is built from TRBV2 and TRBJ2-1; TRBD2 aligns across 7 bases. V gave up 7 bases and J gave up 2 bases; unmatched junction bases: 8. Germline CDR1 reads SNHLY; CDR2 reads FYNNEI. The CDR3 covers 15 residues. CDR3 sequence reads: CASTLEAGAYNEQFF. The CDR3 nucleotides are TGTGCCAGCACCTTGGAGGCGGGGGCCTACAATGAGCAGTTCTTC. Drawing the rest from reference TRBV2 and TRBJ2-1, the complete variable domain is EPEVTQTPSHQVTQMGQEVILRCVPISNHLYFYWYRQILGQKVEFLVSFYNNEISEKSEIFDDQFSVERPDGSNFTLKIRSTKLEDSAMYFCASTLEAGAYNEQFFGPGTRLTVL.

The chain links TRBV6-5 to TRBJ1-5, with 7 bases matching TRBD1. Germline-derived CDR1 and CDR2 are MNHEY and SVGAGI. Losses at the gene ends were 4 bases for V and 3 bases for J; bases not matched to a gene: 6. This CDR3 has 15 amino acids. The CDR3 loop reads CASSSLDRTNQPQHF. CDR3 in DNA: TGTGCCAGCAGTTCCTTGGACAGGACCAATCAGCCCCAGCATTTT.

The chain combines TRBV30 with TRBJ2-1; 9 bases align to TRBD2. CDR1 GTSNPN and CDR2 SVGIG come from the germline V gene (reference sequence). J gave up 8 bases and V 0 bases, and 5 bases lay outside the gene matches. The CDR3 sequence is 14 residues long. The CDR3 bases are TGTGCCTGGAGTGTAGTAGCGGGAGTTCATGAGCAGTTCTTC. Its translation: CAWSVVAGVHEQFF. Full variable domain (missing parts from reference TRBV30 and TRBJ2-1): SQTIHQWPATLVQPVGSPLSLECTVEGTSNPNLYWYRQAAGRGLQLLFYSVGIGQISSEVPQNLSASRPQDRQFILSSKKLLLSDSGFYLCAWSVVAGVHEQFFGPGTRLTVL.

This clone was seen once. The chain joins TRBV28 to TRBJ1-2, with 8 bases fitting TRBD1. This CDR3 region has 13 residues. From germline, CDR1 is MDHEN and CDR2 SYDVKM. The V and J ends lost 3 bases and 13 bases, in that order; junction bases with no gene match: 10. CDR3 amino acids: CASSFPGQALGTF. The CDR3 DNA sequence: TGTGCCAGCAGTTTCCCGGGACAGGCTCTGGGCACCTTC.